This TCR beta chain comes out of a study of blood T cell repertoires in COVID-19. Study information: The United States, Italy and Spain supplied acute and convalescent COVID-19 samples.

Original processing methods: Amplifying reference gene primers gave estimates of nucleated cell counts. Clones were sequenced by immunoSEQ multiplex PCR, and TCRdb holds only the in-frame ones, with some missing. The V and J calls and the clone size are those of that table, but D and trimming were determined from the DNA. The sample consists of around 130,000 clones, 75% to 90% of them appearing once. Input material: PBMCs or T cells enriched from blood (not recorded which). This TCR derives from a man aged 25 to 45 who had recovered from COVID-19.

CDR3 nucleotide sequence: TGTGCCAGCAGTAGGACTTCAGACCCTTTATCGCCCCAGCATTTT. Its translation: CASSRTSDPLSPQHF. The chain couples TRBV6-5 to TRBJ1-5, with no clear D. The germline V and J ends were trimmed by 5 bases and 9 bases, with 20 bases remaining between them. The V gene's germline CDR1 is MNHEY and CDR2 SVGAGI. The CDR3 consists of 15 residues.